This T cell receptor beta chain was found in a study of blood T cell repertoires in COVID-19. Whole-study context: T cells, B-cell-depleted T cells, or PBMCs supplied cDNA or gDNA.

V was pared by 4 bases and J by 5 bases, with 10 bases between. Germline CDR1 is SGHRS and CDR2 is YFSETQ. The length of the CDR3 is 13 residues. In the study's own analysis: Counts of nucleated cells, estimated from reference gene primer amplification, were obtained. Clones were read by immunoSEQ multiplex PCR, and TCRdb kept only the in-frame ones, dropping some. The V and J calls and the clone size are those of that table, but D and trimming were determined from the DNA. The sample includes approximately 130,000 clones, under 90% of them seen just once. The chain combines TRBV5-1 with TRBJ2-1, with D possibly being TRBD1 (7 bases). Sequencing input: peripheral blood. This sequence originates from a woman aged 60-70 years with active or convalescent COVID-19. DNA for the CDR3: TGCGCCAGCAGCGCGGGACAGAACAATGAGCAGTTCTTC. It encodes CASSAGQNNEQFF.